The 10 T cell receptor beta chains reported below all come from one sample, sequenced in a study of radiotherapy plus CTLA-4 blockade in lung cancer. The repertoire was sequenced with immunoSEQ multiplex PCR; TCRdb's copy has only in-frame clones and lacks some. The sample carries nearly 110,000 clones, about 83% recorded once. This material consisted of peripheral blood, taken from a patient treated with radiotherapy plus ipilimumab. Source of these receptors: a human donor with non-small cell lung cancer that progressed on radiotherapy plus ipilimumab. Some clones in this sample may be carry-over from other donors' samples.

This clone has just one count. The chain has TRBV6-5 and TRBJ1-5; 8 bases line up with TRBD1. CDR3 length equals 14 residues. Germline values: CDR1 MNHEY, CDR2 SVGAGI. J gave up 2 bases and V 5 bases, and 2 bases lay outside the gene matches. CDR3 sequence reads: CASSAGGGNQPQHF. In nucleotides, the CDR3 is TGTGCCAGCAGTGCAGGGGGCGGCAATCAGCCCCAGCATTTT.

CDR3: CASSPRGGHYGYTF. Written as DNA, the CDR3 is TGTGCCAGCTCACCGCGGGGGGGCCACTATGGCTACACCTTC. The gene calls are TRBV18 and TRBJ1-2; possible D gene TRBD1, 6 bases. V shed 3 bases and J shed 3 bases, with 11 bases lying between them. The CDR3 has 14 amino acids. The V gene's germline CDR1 is KGHSH and CDR2 LQKENI.

V gene TRBV2 combines with J gene TRBJ1-2; 7 bases map to TRBD1. Trimming at V came to 2 bases and at J to 7 bases, leaving 7 bases not matched to a gene. CDR1 and CDR2 (germline): SNHLY, FYNNEI. This CDR3 region has 14 residues. The CDR3 loop reads CASSELTGVVGYTF. For the CDR3, the DNA is TGTGCCAGCAGTGAACTAACAGGGGTGGTTGGCTACACCTTC.

CDR3 amino acids: CASSPPGQSYGYTF. The CDR3 region has the DNA TGTGCCAGCAGCCCCCCCGGACAGAGCTATGGCTACACCTTC. The J gene is TRBJ1-2, the V gene TRBV7-2, with a weak D call TRBD1 (6 bases). Germline V gene lookup returns CDR1 SGHTA and CDR2 FQGNSA. The V and J ends lost 5 bases and 4 bases respectively, with 14 bases between them. CDR3 length equals 14 residues.

This clone was detected only once. Other DNA sequences within the sample encode an identical CDR3. The chain joins TRBV29-1 to TRBJ2-3; D gene uncertain. This CDR3 comprises 16 residues. Trimming pared 0 bases from V and 2 bases from J, leaving 15 bases between. Germline CDR1 is SQVTM and CDR2 is ANQGSEA. Written as DNA, the CDR3 is TGCAGCGTTGAAGATCTCTGGGCGGCCGTCACAGATACGCAGTATTTT. This codes for CSVEDLWAAVTDTQYF.

This clone was counted only a few times. This rearrangement joins TRBV10-1 to TRBJ1-5; TRBD1 aligns across 12 bases. The germline gives CDR1 WNHNN, CDR2 SYGVQD (reference sequence). Unmatched junction bases numbered 5, after V lost 5 bases and J lost 6 bases. The CDR3 length is 15 residues. This chain's CDR3 is CASSFRDRGRQPQHF. The DNA of the CDR3 is TGCGCCAGCAGTTTCCGGGACAGGGGGCGTCAGCCCCAGCATTTT.

The CDR3 is CASIPGQEGYEQYF. CDR3 in DNA: TGTGCCAGCATCCCGGGACAGGAAGGCTACGAGCAGTACTTC. J is TRBJ2-7 and V is TRBV2; TRBD1 aligns across 8 bases. CDR1 is SNHLY, CDR2 FYNNEI, per germline. V was pared by 7 bases and J by 3 bases, with 8 bases of the junction left unmatched. The CDR3 covers 14 residues.

The V call is TRBV5-1, the J call TRBJ2-3, with 8 bases aligning to TRBD2. The CDR3 consists of 17 residues. Looked up from germline, CDR1 is SGHRS and CDR2 is YFSETQ. J was trimmed by 0 bases and V by 4 bases; bases with no gene match: 10. The CDR3 sequence: CASSDLKGGGSTDTQYF. DNA of the CDR3: TGCGCCAGCAGCGACCTTAAGGGCGGGGGGAGCACAGATACGCAGTATTTT.

The chain couples TRBV10-3 to TRBJ2-3; 14 nucleotides agree with TRBD2. The J segment lost 3 bases and the V segment lost 3 bases, leaving 8 bases of the junction unmatched. From germline, CDR1 is ENHRY and CDR2 SYGVKD. The CDR3 runs 18 residues. The CDR3 sequence is CAISDHPGLAGGTDTQYF. The CDR3 DNA reads TGTGCCATCAGTGACCACCCCGGACTAGCGGGGGGTACAGATACGCAGTATTTT.

V gene TRBV18 combines with J gene TRBJ1-1; 7 positions match TRBD1. The germline V gene has CDR1 KGHSH and CDR2 LQKENI. The CDR3 runs 15 residues. V lost 5 bases and J lost 6; bases outside the gene matches: 12. This CDR3 is CASSKEQGDTAEAFF. CDR3 nucleotide sequence: TGTGCCAGCTCAAAAGAGCAGGGGGATACCGCTGAAGCTTTCTTT.